The 9 T cell receptor beta chains listed next were all sequenced from one sample in a study of blood T cell repertoires in COVID-19. The repertoire was sequenced with immunoSEQ multiplex PCR; TCRdb's copy has only in-frame clones and lacks some. In the table there are hundreds of thousands of clones, 82% of which are singletons. Sequenced sample: peripheral blood. The receptor source for this set is an elderly woman with active or convalescent COVID-19.

This sequence joins TRBV19 and TRBJ1-4; TRBD1 aligns across 7 bases. In germline, CDR1 is LNHDA, CDR2 SQIVND (reference sequence). This CDR3 is built from 14 residues. V shed 5 bases and J 6 bases; nucleotides not matched to a gene: 6. The CDR3 region is CASSLRGLDEKLFF. The CDR3 nucleotides are TGTGCCAGTAGTCTAAGGGGGCTGGATGAAAAACTGTTTTTT.

The rearrangement joins TRBV2 to TRBJ2-6, with TRBD2 matching over 9 bases. The V gene's germline CDR1 is SNHLY and CDR2 FYNNEI. CDR3 length: 17 residues. J lost 0 bases, V lost 8 bases, and 8 bases had no gene match. The CDR3 nucleotides read TGTGCCAGCCCAGCGGGGGGAGGCCACTCTGGGGCCAACGTCCTGACTTTC. Amino acid sequence: CASPAGGGHSGANVLTF.

This chain links TRBV7-2 with TRBJ1-2; TRBD1 matches 8 bases. Trimming took 2 bases from V and 4 from J; bases not matched to a gene: 6. Germline V lookup: CDR1 SGHTA, CDR2 FQGNSA. The length of the CDR3 is 15 residues. CDR3: CASSLQPGTGYGYTF. DNA of the CDR3: TGTGCCAGCAGCTTACAGCCCGGGACAGGCTATGGCTACACCTTC.

Comment on this clone: Other nucleotide sequences in the sample specify the same CDR3. The chain uses TRBV2 and TRBJ1-2; no clear D gene. CDR1 is SNHLY and CDR2 is FYNNEI in the germline V gene. Trimming stripped 3 bases from V and 2 bases from J, with 4 bases between. The CDR3 covers 12 residues. The chain's CDR3 is CASSDVNYGYTF. Written as DNA, the CDR3 is TGTGCCAGCAGTGACGTAAACTATGGCTACACCTTC.

This clone was found once. V gene TRBV6-6 combines with J gene TRBJ1-5, with D possibly matching TRBD1 (6 bases). This CDR3 has 16 amino acids. CDR1 and CDR2 (germline): MNHNY, SVGAGI (reference sequence). Trimming took off 9 bases at V and 6 bases at J, with 24 bases between the two ends. This CDR3 reads CASRNPGQKDGQPQHF. The CDR3 DNA reads TGTGCCAGTCGAAATCCGGGACAAAAGGATGGTCAGCCCCAGCATTTT.

The J gene is TRBJ1-1, the V gene TRBV4-1; the D gene is possibly TRBD1 (6 bases). CDR3 length: 17 amino acids. The V end lost 0 bases, the J end lost 3 bases, and 17 bases lay between the germline ends. The germline V gene encodes CDR1 MGHRA and CDR2 YSYEKL. The CDR3 reads CASSQEWGRVGYTEAFF. The DNA of the CDR3 is TGCGCCAGCAGCCAAGAATGGGGGCGGGTAGGGTACACTGAAGCTTTCTTT.

This rearrangement joins TRBV29-1 to TRBJ2-7; 7 bases line up with TRBD1. The CDR3 loop spans 13 amino acids. Germline-derived CDR1 and CDR2 are SQVTM and ANQGSEA. Unmatched junction bases numbered 10, after V lost 0 bases and J lost 11 bases. CDR3 coding DNA: TGCAGCGTTGAAGATCTAGGCAGGGGGATGGAGTACTTC. Translated, it gives CSVEDLGRGMEYF.

The chain is built from TRBV6-5 and TRBJ1-1; TRBD1 is a possible D gene (6 bases). This CDR3 is built from 13 residues. Deletions cut 7 bases from V and 4 bases from J, with 13 bases between. The V gene's germline CDR1 is MNHEY and CDR2 SVGAGI. The CDR3 nucleotides are TGTGCCAGCATCGAAGGGGGACCCACTGAAGCTTTCTTT. It specifies CASIEGGPTEAFF.

Comments on this clone: Other DNA variants within this sample encode the same CDR3. The V gene is TRBV27, the J gene TRBJ2-5; the D gene is possibly TRBD1 (5 bases). Trimming pared 6 bases from V and 2 bases from J, leaving 10 bases between. The length of the CDR3 is 13 residues. Per germline, CDR1 MNHEY and CDR2 SMNVEV (reference sequence). CDR3 in DNA: TGTGCCAGCAGCCGAGACAGACAAGAGACCCAGTACTTC. Protein sequence: CASSRDRQETQYF.